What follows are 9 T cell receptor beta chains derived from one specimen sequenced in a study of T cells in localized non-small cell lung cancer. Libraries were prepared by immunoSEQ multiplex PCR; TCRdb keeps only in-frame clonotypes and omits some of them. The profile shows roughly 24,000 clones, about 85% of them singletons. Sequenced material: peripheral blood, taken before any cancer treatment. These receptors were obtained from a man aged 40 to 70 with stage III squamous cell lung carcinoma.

The CDR3 loop reads CASREGTGHNSPLHF. For the CDR3, the DNA is TGCGCCAGCAGAGAGGGCACAGGCCATAATTCACCCCTCCACTTT. V usage is TRBV5-1 and J usage is TRBJ1-6; possible D gene TRBD1, 5 bases. This CDR3 is built from 15 residues. Trimming cost V 5 bases and J 5 bases, with 14 bases left between them. The germline gives CDR1 SGHRS, CDR2 YFSETQ.

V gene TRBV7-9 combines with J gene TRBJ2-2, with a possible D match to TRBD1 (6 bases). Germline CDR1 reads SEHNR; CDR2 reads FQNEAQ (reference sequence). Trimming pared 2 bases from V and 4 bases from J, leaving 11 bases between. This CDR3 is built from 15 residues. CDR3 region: CASSLSGQSTGELFF. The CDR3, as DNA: TGTGCCAGCAGCTTATCAGGACAGTCCACCGGGGAGCTGTTTTTT. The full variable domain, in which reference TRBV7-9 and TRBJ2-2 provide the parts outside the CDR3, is DTGVSQNPRHKITKRGQNVTFRCDPISEHNRLYWYRQTLGQGPEFLTYFQNEAQLEKSRLLSDRFSAERPKGSFSTLEIQRTEQGDSAMYLCASSLSGQSTGELFFGEGSRLTVL.

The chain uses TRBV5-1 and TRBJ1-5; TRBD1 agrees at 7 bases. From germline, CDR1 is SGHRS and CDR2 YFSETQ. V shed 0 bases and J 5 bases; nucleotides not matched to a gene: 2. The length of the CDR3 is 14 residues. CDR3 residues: CASSLAGGDQPQHF. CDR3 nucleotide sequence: TGCGCCAGCAGCTTGGCAGGGGGGGATCAGCCCCAGCATTTT.

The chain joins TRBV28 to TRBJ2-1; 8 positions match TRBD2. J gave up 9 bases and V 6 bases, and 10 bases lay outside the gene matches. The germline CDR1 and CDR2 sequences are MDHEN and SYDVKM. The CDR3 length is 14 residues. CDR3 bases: TGTGCCAGCAGCCTGGGACTAGATGAGGGTGAGCAGTTCTTC. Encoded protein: CASSLGLDEGEQFF.

The CDR3 DNA is TGTGCCAGCAGTTTGAGGGGCGGGAATACGCAGTATTTT. Translation gives CASSLRGGNTQYF. The chain links TRBV6-6 to TRBJ2-3; D perhaps matches TRBD2 (6 bases). In germline, CDR1 is MNHNY, CDR2 SVGAGI (reference sequence). With 4 bases removed from V and 7 bases from J, the gap between germline ends came to 12 bases. This CDR3 has 13 residues.

The CDR3 DNA reads TGTGCCAGCCTTGCGAGCGGGAGGAACACCGGGGAGCTGTTTTTT. Its protein is CASLASGRNTGELFF. This chain joins TRBV11-2 and TRBJ2-2; TRBD2 agrees at 8 bases. The V gene's germline CDR1 is SGHAT and CDR2 FQNNGV. Losses at the gene ends were 8 bases for V and 1 base for J; bases not matched to a gene: 6. This CDR3 has 15 amino acids. The whole variable domain, filled in from reference TRBV11-2 and TRBJ2-2, reads EAGVAQSPRYKIIEKRQSVAFWCNPISGHATLYWYQQILGQGPKLLIQFQNNGVVDDSQLPKDRFSAERLKGVDSTLKIQPAKLEDSAVYLCASLASGRNTGELFFGEGSRLTVL.

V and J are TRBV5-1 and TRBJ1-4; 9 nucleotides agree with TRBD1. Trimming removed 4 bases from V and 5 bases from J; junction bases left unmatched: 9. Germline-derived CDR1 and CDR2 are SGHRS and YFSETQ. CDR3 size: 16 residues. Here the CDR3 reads CASSPGTGNANEKLFF. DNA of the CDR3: TGCGCCAGCAGCCCCGGGACAGGGAATGCCAATGAAAAACTGTTTTTT.

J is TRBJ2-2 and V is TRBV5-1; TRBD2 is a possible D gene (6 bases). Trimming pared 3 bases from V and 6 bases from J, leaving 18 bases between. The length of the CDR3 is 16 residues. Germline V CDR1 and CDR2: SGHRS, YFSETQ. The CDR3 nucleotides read TGCGCCAGCAGCTCTGCCGGGACTGGGATCCCCGGGGAGCTGTTTTTT. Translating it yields CASSSAGTGIPGELFF.

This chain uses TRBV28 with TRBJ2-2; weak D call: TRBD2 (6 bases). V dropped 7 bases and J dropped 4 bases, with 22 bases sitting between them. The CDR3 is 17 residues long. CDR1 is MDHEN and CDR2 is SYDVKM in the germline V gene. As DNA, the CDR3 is TGTGCCAGCACCTCATGGGACGGCGCGGGGTCCACCGGGGAGCTGTTTTTT. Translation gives CASTSWDGAGSTGELFF.